The rows below give T cell receptor beta chains drawn from one sample of a study of CD8 T cells in ankylosing spondylitis. TCRdb re-called the 5' RACE reads through MiXCR, storing one row per CDR3 protein. Of about 90,000 distinct CDR3 sequences in the sample, around 26% are singletons; the top ten hold around 56%. Material for sequencing was blood, either unsorted or a sorted T cell fraction (not recorded which). Receptors were obtained from a male donor with ankylosing spondylitis or in good health (not recorded which). Each CDR3 is given with its conserved first and last residue. Each record gives: CDR3 protein, V gene, J gene, CDR3 length.

cdr3_aa: CASSFEGVGYGYTF; v_call: TRBV7-9; j_call: TRBJ1-2; cdr3_length: 14
cdr3_aa: CSATPPRDLAEAFF; v_call: TRBV20-1; j_call: TRBJ1-1; cdr3_length: 14
cdr3_aa: CASERDSYEQYF; v_call: TRBV5-6; j_call: TRBJ2-7; cdr3_length: 12
cdr3_aa: CASSSTERTGIYEQFF; v_call: TRBV7-6; j_call: TRBJ2-1; cdr3_length: 16
cdr3_aa: CASSLRFIGSTDTQYF; v_call: TRBV5-1; j_call: TRBJ2-3; cdr3_length: 16
cdr3_aa: CAISDRRTPPYEQYF; v_call: TRBV10-3; j_call: TRBJ2-7; cdr3_length: 15
cdr3_aa: CASSLGGAQNTIYF; v_call: TRBV5-1; j_call: TRBJ1-3; cdr3_length: 14
cdr3_aa: CASSLGLAGGKETQYF; v_call: TRBV7-2; j_call: TRBJ2-5; cdr3_length: 16
cdr3_aa: CASSSGTYSNQPQHF; v_call: TRBV28; j_call: TRBJ1-5; cdr3_length: 15
cdr3_aa: CASTRLAGRYNEQFF; v_call: TRBV5-1; j_call: TRBJ2-1; cdr3_length: 15
cdr3_aa: CASSPGLADQETQYF; v_call: TRBV5-1; j_call: TRBJ2-5; cdr3_length: 15
cdr3_aa: CASSFDRVGGYTF; v_call: TRBV12-3/TRBV12-4; j_call: TRBJ1-2; cdr3_length: 13
cdr3_aa: CASSYGGNTEAFF; v_call: TRBV27; j_call: TRBJ1-1; cdr3_length: 13
cdr3_aa: CSARDPGVGANVLTF; v_call: TRBV20-1; j_call: TRBJ2-6; cdr3_length: 15
cdr3_aa: CASSRPGQLGGEAFF; v_call: TRBV28; j_call: TRBJ1-1; cdr3_length: 15
cdr3_aa: CASSHARDGNTEAFF; v_call: TRBV5-4; j_call: TRBJ1-1; cdr3_length: 15
cdr3_aa: CASSTRWDRPDTQYF; v_call: TRBV5-1; j_call: TRBJ2-3; cdr3_length: 15
cdr3_aa: CSASDRGVYGYTF; v_call: TRBV20-1; j_call: TRBJ1-2; cdr3_length: 13
cdr3_aa: CSVDPDGVGYTF; v_call: TRBV29-1; j_call: TRBJ1-2; cdr3_length: 12
cdr3_aa: CSAVSGRAYEQYF; v_call: TRBV20-1; j_call: TRBJ2-7; cdr3_length: 13
cdr3_aa: CASSLPAGGADTQYF; v_call: TRBV28; j_call: TRBJ2-3; cdr3_length: 15
cdr3_aa: CAISDRDNQPQHF; v_call: TRBV10-3; j_call: TRBJ1-5; cdr3_length: 13
cdr3_aa: CASVTSGRIETQYF; v_call: TRBV28; j_call: TRBJ2-5; cdr3_length: 14
cdr3_aa: CASSPDWASTDTQYF; v_call: TRBV6-1; j_call: TRBJ2-3; cdr3_length: 15
cdr3_aa: CSARDARVNTEAFF; v_call: TRBV20-1; j_call: TRBJ1-1; cdr3_length: 14
cdr3_aa: CSASPWDRVSNTEAFF; v_call: TRBV20-1; j_call: TRBJ1-1; cdr3_length: 16
cdr3_aa: CASSVGGGAQGKGKLFF; v_call: TRBV5-1; j_call: TRBJ1-4; cdr3_length: 17
cdr3_aa: CASSDRGGNTGELFF; v_call: TRBV9; j_call: TRBJ2-2; cdr3_length: 15
cdr3_aa: CASSGTTQETQYF; v_call: TRBV5-1; j_call: TRBJ2-5; cdr3_length: 13
cdr3_aa: CASTLAGEAGELFF; v_call: TRBV6-1; j_call: TRBJ2-2; cdr3_length: 14
cdr3_aa: CASIRRPDRGGQPQHF; v_call: TRBV7-8; j_call: TRBJ1-5; cdr3_length: 16
cdr3_aa: CSASTGAGVTDTQYF; v_call: TRBV20-1; j_call: TRBJ2-3; cdr3_length: 15
cdr3_aa: CASSLSGHYNEQFF; v_call: TRBV7-2; j_call: TRBJ2-1; cdr3_length: 14